This TCR beta chain was found in a study of T-cell memory formation after mild COVID-19. MiXCR, run by TCRdb on the 5' RACE reads, gives a single entry per CDR3 protein. The table includes 300,000 to 400,000 distinct CDR3 sequences, roughly 20% detected once. The CDR3 totals 15 residues. Germline V gene sequence: CDR1 SGHTA, CDR2 FQGNSA. Trimming left V 0 bases short and J 4 bases short, with 13 bases between. J is TRBJ2-7 and V is TRBV7-2; D might be TRBD2 (6 bases). The clonotype was recovered from an adult woman who had mild COVID-19 (a few samples of this study predate the infection). Cell type and time point are not known. Specimen: PBMCs or a T cell subset sorted from them (not recorded which). The chain's CDR3 is CASSLARSGPYEQYF. Here the CDR3 DNA reads TGTGCCAGCAGCTTAGCGCGAAGCGGGCCTTACGAGCAGTACTTC.